Listed below are T cell receptor beta chains from one sample, sequenced in a study of Graves' ophthalmopathy and Graves' hyperthyroidism. In TCRdb, the multiplex PCR reads were re-called with MiXCR into one record per CDR3 protein. The sample has roughly 300,000 distinct CDR3 sequences, roughly a sixth seen once. Sequenced input: peripheral blood. The origin of the receptors is an adult man with Graves' ophthalmopathy. The conserved cysteine and the conserved F or W are not part of the CDR3 here.

TRBV6-1,TRBJ2-2,ASGQGWAGELF
TRBV20-1,TRBJ2-7,SAVEASYEQY
TRBV12-3/TRBV12-4,TRBJ1-5,ASSLAPGQGVSNQPQH
TRBV10-3,TRBJ2-6,AISQTGVTGANVLT
TRBV6-5,TRBJ2-5,ASRYKIEETQY
TRBV10-3,TRBJ1-2,AISVRATTGYT
TRBV6-5,TRBJ2-5,ASRPAGGQETQY
TRBV11-1,.,ASSATPGQPFGEQY
TRBV7-2,TRBJ2-5,ASRFAGQVQETQY
TRBV29-1,TRBJ2-7,SVRTSGSYEQY
TRBV3-1,TRBJ2-6,ASSQDGQARSGANVLT
TRBV12-3/TRBV12-4,TRBJ1-6,ASPRTANSPLH
TRBV6-2/TRBV6-3,TRBJ1-1,ASSSRPRNTEAF
TRBV7-9,TRBJ2-5,ASSPKEGGLQETQY
TRBV7-2,TRBJ2-7,ASSLSGSTSGEQY
TRBV28,TRBJ1-2,ASSLFGSSYGYT
TRBV6-1,TRBJ1-1,ASSEVGVYTEAF
TRBV5-1,TRBJ2-5,ASSLDVSFGTQY
TRBV6-5,TRBJ2-5,ASSYSTGSPREETQY
TRBV6-1,TRBJ1-3,ASSGRTGGINTIY
TRBV27,TRBJ2-7,ASSLKGAFSYEQY
TRBV30,TRBJ1-1,AWTEDRNTEAF
TRBV4-1,TRBJ2-7,ASSQEIGVGFSYEQY
TRBV2,TRBJ1-2,ASTRESGYT
TRBV6-1,TRBJ2-5,ASSPDRADQETQY
TRBV15,TRBJ1-2,ATSSLGTGGRYT
TRBV27,TRBJ1-5,ASSLLGSNQPQH
TRBV7-9,TRBJ2-7,ASSHQTSSYEQY
TRBV7-2,TRBJ1-1,ASSSGQGRAF
TRBV28,TRBJ2-2,ASRLGTGPTGELF
TRBV10-3,TRBJ2-7,AISGVRSATDYEQY
TRBV28,TRBJ2-5,ASSLGQGMGWQETQY
TRBV6-1,TRBJ1-2,ASSTGQGAEGYT
TRBV28,TRBJ2-7,ASSYSALYEQY
TRBV9,TRBJ2-5,ASSPVGGGYQETQY
TRBV5-1,TRBJ2-5,ASSLFQRRETQY
TRBV28,TRBJ1-5,ASRLGKNQPQH
TRBV6-5,TRBJ2-7,ASSYRPSGDSYEQY
TRBV2,TRBJ1-5,ASRRQGDSNQPQH
TRBV27,TRBJ2-5,ASSMTGTSGSRGETQY
TRBV6-2/TRBV6-3,TRBJ1-2,ASSFSGGAGLYGYT
TRBV15,TRBJ2-7,ATSRDTHTYEQY
TRBV20-1,TRBJ1-5,SAIQQGGQPQH
TRBV5-1,TRBJ2-7,ASSSDRKLPYEQY
TRBV13,TRBJ2-7,ATHHPSGDSYEQY